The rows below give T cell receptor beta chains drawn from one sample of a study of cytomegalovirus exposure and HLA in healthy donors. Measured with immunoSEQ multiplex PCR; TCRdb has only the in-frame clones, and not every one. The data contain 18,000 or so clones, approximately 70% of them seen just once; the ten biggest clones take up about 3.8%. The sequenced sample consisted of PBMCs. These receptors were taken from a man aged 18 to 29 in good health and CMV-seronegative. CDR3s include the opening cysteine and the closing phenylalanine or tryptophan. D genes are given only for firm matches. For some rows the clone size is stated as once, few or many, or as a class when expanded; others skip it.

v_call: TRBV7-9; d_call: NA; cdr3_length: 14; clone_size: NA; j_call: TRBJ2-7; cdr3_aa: CASSLFSITREQYF; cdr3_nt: TGTGCCAGCAGCTTATTTTCCATAACTAGGGAGCAGTACTTC
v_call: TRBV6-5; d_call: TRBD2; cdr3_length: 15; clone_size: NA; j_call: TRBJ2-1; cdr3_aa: CASNTGTSVFVEQFF; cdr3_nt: TGTGCCAGCAATACCGGGACTAGCGTATTTGTTGAGCAGTTCTTC
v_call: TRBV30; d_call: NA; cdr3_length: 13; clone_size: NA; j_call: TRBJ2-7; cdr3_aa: CAWTPRPGDEQYF; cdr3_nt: TGTGCCTGGACCCCCAGGCCGGGGGACGAGCAGTACTTC
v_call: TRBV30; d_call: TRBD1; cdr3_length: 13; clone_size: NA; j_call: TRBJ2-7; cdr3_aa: CAWDRQGPYEQYF; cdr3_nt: TGTGCCTGGGATAGACAGGGTCCCTACGAGCAGTACTTC
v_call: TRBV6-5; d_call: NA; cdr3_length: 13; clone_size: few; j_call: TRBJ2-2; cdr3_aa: CASSPMYTGELFF; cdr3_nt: TGTGCCAGCAGTCCCATGTACACCGGGGAGCTGTTTTTT
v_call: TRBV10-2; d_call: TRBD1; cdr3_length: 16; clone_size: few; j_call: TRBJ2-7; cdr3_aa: CASSEPGQTSSYEQYF; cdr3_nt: TGCGCCAGCAGTGAGCCGGGACAGACTTCCTCCTACGAGCAGTACTTC
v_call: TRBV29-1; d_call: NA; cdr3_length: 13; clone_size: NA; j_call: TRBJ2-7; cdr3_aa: CSSREGDSYEQYF; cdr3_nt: TGCAGCTCCCGAGAGGGAGACTCCTACGAGCAGTACTTC
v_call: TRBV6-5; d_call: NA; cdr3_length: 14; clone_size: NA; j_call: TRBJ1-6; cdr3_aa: CASSYSKETSPLHF; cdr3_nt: TGTGCCAGCAGTTACTCGAAGGAGACCTCACCCCTCCACTTT
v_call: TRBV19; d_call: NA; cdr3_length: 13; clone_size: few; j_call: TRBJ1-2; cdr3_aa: CATDWGAQGGYTF; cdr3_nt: TGTGCCACCGATTGGGGCGCTCAGGGGGGCTACACCTTC
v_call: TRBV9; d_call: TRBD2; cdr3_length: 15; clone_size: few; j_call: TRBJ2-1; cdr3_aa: CASSVGGRRYNEQFF; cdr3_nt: TGTGCCAGCAGCGTAGGCGGGAGGCGGTACAATGAGCAGTTCTTC
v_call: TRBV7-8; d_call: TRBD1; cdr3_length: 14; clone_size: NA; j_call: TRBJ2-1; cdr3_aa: CASSLGTDYNEQFF; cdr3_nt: TGTGCCAGCAGCCTCGGGACAGACTACAATGAGCAGTTCTTC
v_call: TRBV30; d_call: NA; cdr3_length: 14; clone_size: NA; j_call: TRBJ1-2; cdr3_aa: CAGTNWRRNYGYTF; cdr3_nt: TGTGCCGGGACTAATTGGAGGAGAAACTATGGCTACACCTTC
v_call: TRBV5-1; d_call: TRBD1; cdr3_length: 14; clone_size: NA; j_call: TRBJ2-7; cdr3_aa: CASSLGQGASEQYF; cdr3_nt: TGCGCCAGCAGCTTGGGGCAGGGGGCAAGCGAGCAGTACTTC
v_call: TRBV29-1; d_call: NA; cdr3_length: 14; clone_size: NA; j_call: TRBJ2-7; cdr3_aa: CSVDGDSGPREQYF; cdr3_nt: TGCAGCGTGGATGGTGATAGCGGACCCCGGGAGCAGTACTTC
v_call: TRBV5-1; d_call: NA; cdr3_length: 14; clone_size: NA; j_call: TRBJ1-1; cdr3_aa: CASSSQHMNTEAFF; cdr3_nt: TGCGCCAGCAGCTCACAGCACATGAACACTGAAGCTTTCTTT
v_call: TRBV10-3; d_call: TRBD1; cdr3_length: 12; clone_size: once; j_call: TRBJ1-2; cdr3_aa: CAISGQGRGYTF; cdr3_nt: TGTGCCATCAGTGGACAGGGGAGAGGCTACACCTTC
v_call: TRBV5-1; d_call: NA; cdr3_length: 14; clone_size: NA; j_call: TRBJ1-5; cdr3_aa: CASALEGGNQPQHF; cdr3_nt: TGCGCCAGCGCCCTCGAGGGGGGCAATCAGCCCCAGCATTTT
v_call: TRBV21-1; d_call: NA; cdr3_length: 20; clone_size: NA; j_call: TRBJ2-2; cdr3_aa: CASSKSDGRDRALNTGELFF; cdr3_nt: TGTGCCAGCAGCAAAAGCGACGGCCGGGACAGGGCCTTGAACACCGGGGAGCTGTTTTTT
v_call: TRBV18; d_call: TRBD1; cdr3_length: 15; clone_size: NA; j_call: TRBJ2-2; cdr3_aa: CASSPRQGVSGELFF; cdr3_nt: TGTGCCAGCTCCCCCCGACAGGGTGTGTCGGGGGAGCTGTTTTTT
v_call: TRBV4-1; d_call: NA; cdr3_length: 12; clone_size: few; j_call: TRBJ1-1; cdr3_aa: CASSQGATEAFF; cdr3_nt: TGCGCCAGCAGCCAAGGGGCGACTGAAGCTTTCTTT
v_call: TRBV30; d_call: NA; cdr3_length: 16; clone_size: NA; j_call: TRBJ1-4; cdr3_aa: CAWSPGTGGPTEKLFF; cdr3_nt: TGTGCCTGGAGTCCCGGGACGGGAGGACCTACTGAAAAACTGTTTTTT
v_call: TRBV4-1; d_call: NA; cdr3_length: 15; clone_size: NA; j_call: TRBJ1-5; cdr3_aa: CASSLQIGFSQPQHF; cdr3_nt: TGCGCCAGCAGCCTACAGATTGGGTTCAGTCAGCCCCAGCATTTT
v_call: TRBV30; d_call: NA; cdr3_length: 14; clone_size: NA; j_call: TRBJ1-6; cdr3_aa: CAWRAGIPGSPLHF; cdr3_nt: TGTGCCTGGAGGGCCGGGATCCCGGGCTCACCCCTCCACTTT
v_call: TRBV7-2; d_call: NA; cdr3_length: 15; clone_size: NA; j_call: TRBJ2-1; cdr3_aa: CASSELLGSAGEQFF; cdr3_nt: TGTGCCAGCAGCGAGCTATTGGGTAGCGCTGGTGAGCAGTTCTTC
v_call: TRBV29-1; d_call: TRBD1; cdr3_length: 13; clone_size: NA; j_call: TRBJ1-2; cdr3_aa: CSGGDRRENGYTF; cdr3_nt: TGCAGCGGGGGGGACAGGAGAGAAAATGGCTACACCTTC
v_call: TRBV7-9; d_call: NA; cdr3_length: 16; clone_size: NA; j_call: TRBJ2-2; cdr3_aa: CASSFDFMLSTGELFF; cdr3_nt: TGTGCCAGCAGCTTCGATTTCATGCTGAGCACCGGGGAGCTGTTTTTT
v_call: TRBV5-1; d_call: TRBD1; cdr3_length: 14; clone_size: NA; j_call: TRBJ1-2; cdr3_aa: CASSLSDRAYGYTF; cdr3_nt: TGCGCCAGCAGCTTGTCGGACAGGGCCTATGGCTACACCTTC
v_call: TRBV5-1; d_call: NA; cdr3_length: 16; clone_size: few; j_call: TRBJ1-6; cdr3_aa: CASSLGLSSVDSPLHF; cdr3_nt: TGCGCCAGCAGCTTGGGTTTATCCAGCGTTGATTCACCCCTCCACTTT
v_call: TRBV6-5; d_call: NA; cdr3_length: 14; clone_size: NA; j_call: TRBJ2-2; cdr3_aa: CASSYGRNTGELFF; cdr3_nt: TGTGCCAGCAGTTACGGCAGGAACACCGGGGAGCTGTTTTTT
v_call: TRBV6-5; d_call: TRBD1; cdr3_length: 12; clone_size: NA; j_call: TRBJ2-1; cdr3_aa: CASSYSTGEQFF; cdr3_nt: TGTGCCAGCAGTTACTCGACAGGGGAGCAGTTCTTC
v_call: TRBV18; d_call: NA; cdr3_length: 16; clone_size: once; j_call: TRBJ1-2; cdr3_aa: CASSPPRVLFNYGYTF; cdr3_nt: TGTGCCAGCTCACCGCCACGGGTCCTCTTTAACTATGGCTACACCTTC
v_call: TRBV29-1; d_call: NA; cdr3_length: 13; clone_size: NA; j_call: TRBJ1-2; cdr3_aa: CSALDKGDYGYTF; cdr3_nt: TGCAGCGCCCTGGACAAGGGGGACTATGGCTACACCTTC
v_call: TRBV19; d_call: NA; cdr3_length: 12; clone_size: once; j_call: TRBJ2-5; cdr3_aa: CASSIAGETQYF; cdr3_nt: TGTGCCAGTAGCATCGCGGGGGAGACCCAGTACTTC
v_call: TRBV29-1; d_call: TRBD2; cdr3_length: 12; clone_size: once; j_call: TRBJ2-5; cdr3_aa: CSVGAGLETQYF; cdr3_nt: TGCAGCGTCGGAGCGGGGTTAGAGACCCAGTACTTC
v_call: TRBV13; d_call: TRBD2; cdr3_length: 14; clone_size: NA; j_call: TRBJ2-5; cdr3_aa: CASSMTSGQETQYF; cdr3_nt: TGTGCCAGCAGCATGACTAGCGGGCAAGAGACCCAGTACTTC
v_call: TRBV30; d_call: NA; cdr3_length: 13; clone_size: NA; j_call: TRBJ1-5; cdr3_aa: CAWSGGTTQPQHF; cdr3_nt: TGTGCCTGGAGTGGCGGTACAACTCAGCCCCAGCATTTT
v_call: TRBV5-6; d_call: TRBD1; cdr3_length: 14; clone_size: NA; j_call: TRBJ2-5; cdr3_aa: CASSFPGQRETQYF; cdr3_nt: TGTGCCAGCAGCTTCCCGGGACAGAGAGAGACCCAGTACTTC
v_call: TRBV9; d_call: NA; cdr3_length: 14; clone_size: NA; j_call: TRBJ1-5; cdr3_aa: CASSVEGMNQPQHF; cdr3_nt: TGTGCCAGCAGCGTAGAGGGGATGAATCAGCCCCAGCATTTT
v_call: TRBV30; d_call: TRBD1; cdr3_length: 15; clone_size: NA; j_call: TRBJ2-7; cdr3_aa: CAWSGSTGGKYEQYF; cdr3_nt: TGTGCCTGGAGTGGATCGACAGGGGGCAAGTACGAGCAGTACTTC
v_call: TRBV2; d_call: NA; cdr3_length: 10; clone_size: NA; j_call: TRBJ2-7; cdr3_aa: CASGTYEQYF; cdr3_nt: TGTGCCAGCGGCACCTACGAGCAGTACTTC
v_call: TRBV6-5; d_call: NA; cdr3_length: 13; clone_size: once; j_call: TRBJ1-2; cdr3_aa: CASSYQSGYGYTF; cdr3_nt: TGTGCCAGCAGTTACCAGTCAGGGTATGGCTACACCTTC